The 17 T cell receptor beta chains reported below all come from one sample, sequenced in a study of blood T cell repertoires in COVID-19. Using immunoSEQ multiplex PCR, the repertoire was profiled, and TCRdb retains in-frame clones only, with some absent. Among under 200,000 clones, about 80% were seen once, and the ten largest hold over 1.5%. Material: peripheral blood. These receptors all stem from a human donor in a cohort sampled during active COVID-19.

The CDR3 region is CAIRDSVEAFF. The CDR3 DNA is TGTGCCATCAGGGACAGCGTTGAAGCTTTCTTT. The V gene is TRBV10-3, the J gene TRBJ1-1; a weak D match, TRBD1 (6 bases). The CDR3 is 11 residues long. Germline V gene sequence: CDR1 ENHRY, CDR2 SYGVKD. Trimming took off 6 bases at V and 7 bases at J, with 9 bases between the two ends.

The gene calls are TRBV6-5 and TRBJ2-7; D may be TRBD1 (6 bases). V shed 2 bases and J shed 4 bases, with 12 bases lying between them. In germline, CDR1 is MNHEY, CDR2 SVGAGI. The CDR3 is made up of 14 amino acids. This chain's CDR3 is CASSYRRGIYEQYF. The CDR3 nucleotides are TGTGCCAGCAGTTACAGAAGGGGGATATACGAGCAGTACTTC.

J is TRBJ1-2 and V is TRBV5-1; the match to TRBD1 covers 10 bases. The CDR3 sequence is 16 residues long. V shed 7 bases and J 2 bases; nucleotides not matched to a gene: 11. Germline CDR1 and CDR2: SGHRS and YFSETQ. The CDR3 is CASGRDRGRRNYGYTF. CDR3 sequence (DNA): TGCGCCAGCGGGCGGGACAGGGGACGAAGGAACTATGGCTACACCTTC.

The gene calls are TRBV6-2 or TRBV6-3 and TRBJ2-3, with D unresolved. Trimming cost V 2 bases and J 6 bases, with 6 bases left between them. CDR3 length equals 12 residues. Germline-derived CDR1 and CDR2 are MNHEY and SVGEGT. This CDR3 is CASSYVVDTQYF. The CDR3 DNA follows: TGTGCCAGCAGTTACGTCGTGGATACGCAGTATTTT.

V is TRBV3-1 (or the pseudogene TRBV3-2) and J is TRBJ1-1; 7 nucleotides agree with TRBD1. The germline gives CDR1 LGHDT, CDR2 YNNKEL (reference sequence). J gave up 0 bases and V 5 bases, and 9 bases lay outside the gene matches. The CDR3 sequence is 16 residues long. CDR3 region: CASSATGLRMNTEAFF. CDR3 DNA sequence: TGTGCCAGCAGCGCGACAGGGCTCCGAATGAACACTGAAGCTTTCTTT.

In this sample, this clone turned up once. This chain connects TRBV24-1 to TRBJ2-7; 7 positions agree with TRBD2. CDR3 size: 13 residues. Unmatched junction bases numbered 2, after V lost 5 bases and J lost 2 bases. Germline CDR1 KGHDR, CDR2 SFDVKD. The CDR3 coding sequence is TGTGCCACCAGTGGCGGGAGCGCCTACGAGCAGTACTTC. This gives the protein CATSGGSAYEQYF.

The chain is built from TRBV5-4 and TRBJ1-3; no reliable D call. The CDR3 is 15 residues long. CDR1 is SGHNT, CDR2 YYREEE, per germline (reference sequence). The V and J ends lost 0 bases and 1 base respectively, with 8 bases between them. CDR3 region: CASSLAQTSGNTIYF. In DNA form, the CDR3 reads TGTGCCAGCAGCTTGGCCCAGACTTCTGGAAACACCATATATTTT. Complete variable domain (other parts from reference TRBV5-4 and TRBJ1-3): ETGVTQSPTHLIKTRGQQVTLRCSSQSGHNTVSWYQQALGQGPQFIFQYYREEENGRGNFPPRFSGLQFPNYSSELNVNALELDDSALYLCASSLAQTSGNTIYFGEGSWLTVV.

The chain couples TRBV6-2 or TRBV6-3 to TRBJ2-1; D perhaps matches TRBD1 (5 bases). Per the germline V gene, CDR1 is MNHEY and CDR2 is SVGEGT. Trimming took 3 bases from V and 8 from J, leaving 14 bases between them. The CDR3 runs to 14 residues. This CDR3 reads CASSYNRPTDEQFF. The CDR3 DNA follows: TGTGCCAGCAGTTATAACCGTCCGACAGATGAGCAGTTCTTC.

The CDR3 region is CASSLVSDTQYF. Written as DNA, the CDR3 is TGTGCCAGCAGCTTAGTCTCAGATACGCAGTATTTT. The chain combines TRBV11-2 with TRBJ2-3; D is unclear. This CDR3 has 12 residues. Germline V gene data show CDR1 as SGHAT and CDR2 as FQNNGV. Trimming took 1 base from V and 4 from J, leaving 3 bases between them.

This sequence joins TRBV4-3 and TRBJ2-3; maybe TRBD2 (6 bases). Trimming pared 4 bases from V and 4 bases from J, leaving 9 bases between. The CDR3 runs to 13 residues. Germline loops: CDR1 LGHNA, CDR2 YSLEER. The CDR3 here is CASSPGSPDTQYF. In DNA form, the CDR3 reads TGCGCCAGCAGCCCCGGGAGTCCAGATACGCAGTATTTT.

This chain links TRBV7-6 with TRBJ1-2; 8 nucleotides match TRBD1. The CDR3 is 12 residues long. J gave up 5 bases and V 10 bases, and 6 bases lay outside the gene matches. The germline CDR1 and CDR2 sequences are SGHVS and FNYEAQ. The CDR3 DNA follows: TGTGCCATATTGACAGGGGAATATGGCTACACCTTC. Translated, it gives CAILTGEYGYTF.

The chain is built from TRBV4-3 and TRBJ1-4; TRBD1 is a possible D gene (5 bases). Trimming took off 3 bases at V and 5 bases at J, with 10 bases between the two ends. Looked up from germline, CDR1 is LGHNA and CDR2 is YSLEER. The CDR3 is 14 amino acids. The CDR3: CASSHKGPNEKLFF. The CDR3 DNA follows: TGCGCCAGCAGCCATAAGGGGCCAAATGAAAAACTGTTTTTT.

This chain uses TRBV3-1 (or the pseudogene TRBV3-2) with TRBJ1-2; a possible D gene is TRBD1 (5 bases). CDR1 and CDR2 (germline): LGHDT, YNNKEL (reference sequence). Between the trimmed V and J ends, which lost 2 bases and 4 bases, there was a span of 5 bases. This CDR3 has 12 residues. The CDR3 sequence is CASSQRGYGYTF. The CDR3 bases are TGTGCCAGCAGCCAAAGGGGCTATGGCTACACCTTC.

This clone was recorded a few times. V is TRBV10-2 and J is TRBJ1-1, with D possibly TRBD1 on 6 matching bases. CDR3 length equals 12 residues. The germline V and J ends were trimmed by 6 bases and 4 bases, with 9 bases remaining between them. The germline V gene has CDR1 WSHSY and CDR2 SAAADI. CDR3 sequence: CASRDSSTEAFF. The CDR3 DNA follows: TGCGCCAGCAGGGACAGCTCCACTGAAGCTTTCTTT.

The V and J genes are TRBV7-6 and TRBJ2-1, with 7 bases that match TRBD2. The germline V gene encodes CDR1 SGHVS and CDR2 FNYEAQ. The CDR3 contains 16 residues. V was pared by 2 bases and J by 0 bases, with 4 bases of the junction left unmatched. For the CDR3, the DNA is TGTGCCAGCAGCTTAAGTGGCGGGAGCTCCTACAATGAGCAGTTCTTC. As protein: CASSLSGGSSYNEQFF. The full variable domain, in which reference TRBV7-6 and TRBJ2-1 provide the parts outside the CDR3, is GAGVSQSPRYKVTKRGQDVALRCDPISGHVSLYWYRQALGQGPEFLTYFNYEAQQDKSGLPNDRFSAERPEGSISTLTIQRTEQRDSAMYRCASSLSGGSSYNEQFFGPGTRLTVL.

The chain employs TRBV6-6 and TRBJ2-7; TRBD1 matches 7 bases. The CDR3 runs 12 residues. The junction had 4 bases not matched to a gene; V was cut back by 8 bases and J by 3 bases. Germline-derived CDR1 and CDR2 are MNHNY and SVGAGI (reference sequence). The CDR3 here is CASRDSFYEQYF. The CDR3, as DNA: TGTGCCAGCCGGGACAGCTTCTACGAGCAGTACTTC.

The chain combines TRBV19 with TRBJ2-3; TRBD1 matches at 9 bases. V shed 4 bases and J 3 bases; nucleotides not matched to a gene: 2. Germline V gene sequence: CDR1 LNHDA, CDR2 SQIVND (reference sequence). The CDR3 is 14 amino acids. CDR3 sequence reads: CASSNGQGTDTQYF. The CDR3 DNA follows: TGTGCCAGTAGTAACGGACAGGGGACAGATACGCAGTATTTT.